These 10 T cell receptor beta chains originate from one sample sequenced in a study of T and B cells in COVID-19 patients. TRB rearrangements were amplified by multiplex PCR with BIOMED2 TRB-A/B primers. TCRdb itself ran the multiplex PCR reads through MiXCR, one entry per CDR3 protein. The sample includes around 6,200 distinct CDR3 sequences, around 33% of them seen just once. From blood, roughly 220-550 ng of genomic DNA served as TRB template. Input material: blood. The receptors here all came from a human donor with active COVID-19.

The V and J genes are TRBV19 and TRBJ1-1; 8 nucleotides line up with TRBD1. This CDR3 spans 15 amino acids. Germline V gene data show CDR1 as LNHDA and CDR2 as SQIVND (reference sequence). V shed 3 bases, J shed 3 bases, and the junction held 6 bases outside the gene matches. This CDR3 is CASSMGETGDTEAFF. The CDR3 DNA reads as TGTGCCAGTAGTATGGGGGAGACAGGGGACACTGAAGCTTTCTTT.

This clonotype was counted a few times. The V gene is TRBV4-3, the J gene TRBJ2-2; the D is unclear. V was pared by 4 bases and J by 4 bases, with 10 bases between. Looked up from germline, CDR1 is LGHNA and CDR2 is YSLEER. The CDR3 loop spans 14 amino acids. The CDR3 is CASSRDYSTGELFF. CDR3 bases: TGCGCCAGCAGCCGAGATTACAGCACCGGGGAGCTGTTTTTT.

A few counts support this clonotype. This chain connects TRBV19 to TRBJ1-5, with D possibly being TRBD1 (5 bases). The V gene lost 4 bases and the J gene lost 4 bases, with 8 bases spanning the gap. Germline V lookup: CDR1 LNHDA, CDR2 SQIVND (reference sequence). The CDR3 loop spans 13 amino acids. CDR3 amino acids: CASSTQGNQPQHF. CDR3 in DNA: TGTGCCAGTAGTACCCAGGGAAATCAGCCCCAGCATTTT. The entire variable domain, with the rest obtained from reference TRBV19 and TRBJ1-5, is as follows: DGGITQSPKYLFRKEGQNVTLSCEQNLNHDAMYWYRQDPGQGLRLIYYSQIVNDFQKGDIAEGYSVSREKKESFPLTVTSAQKNPTAFYLCASSTQGNQPQHFGDGTRLSIL.

The chain carries TRBV10-3 and TRBJ1-5, with D uncertain. The germline CDR1 and CDR2 sequences are ENHRY and SYGVKD. The CDR3 totals 13 residues. Trimming removed 3 bases at V and 6 bases at J, with 9 bases between. The CDR3 region is CAISDRESQPQHF. DNA of the CDR3: TGTGCCATCAGTGATCGGGAGTCTCAGCCCCAGCATTTT.

V is TRBV13 and J is TRBJ2-5; 10 positions agree with TRBD2. The trim removed 7 bases at V and 4 bases at J, leaving 12 bases unmatched. This CDR3 comprises 16 residues. The V gene's germline CDR1 is PRHDT and CDR2 FYEKMQ (reference sequence). The CDR3 loop is CASTQASGRGRETQYF. The CDR3 DNA sequence: TGTGCCAGCACCCAAGCTAGCGGGAGAGGGAGAGAGACCCAGTACTTC.

With regard to this clonotype: Germline and junction disagree at one end, which may indicate a read error. The V and J genes are TRBV5-5 and TRBJ2-2; D remains ambiguous. Germline CDR1 and CDR2: SGHKS and YYEKEE (reference sequence). The CDR3 consists of 14 residues. This CDR3 is CASRINGGAGELFF. The CDR3 DNA reads TGCGCCAGCAGGATAAACGGTGGGGCCGGGGAGCTGTTTTTT.

This clonotype was detected a few times. The V call is TRBV19, the J call TRBJ2-7; 9 bases match TRBD1. Germline V gene sequence: CDR1 LNHDA, CDR2 SQIVND (reference sequence). This CDR3 has 14 residues. CDR3: CAPLGGQGLREQYF. The DNA for the CDR3 is TGTGCTCCGTTGGGGGGACAGGGACTACGGGAGCAGTACTTC.

V and J are TRBV7-9 and TRBJ2-7, with D maybe TRBD2 (6 bases). Germline assignment: CDR1 SEHNR and CDR2 FQNEAQ (reference sequence). The length of the CDR3 is 14 residues. Trimming removed 3 bases from V and 3 bases from J, with 12 bases in between. The CDR3 is CASSFTSGYYEQYF. CDR3 sequence (DNA): TGTGCCAGCAGCTTTACCAGCGGGTACTACGAGCAGTACTTC.

This chain uses TRBV12-3 or TRBV12-4 with TRBJ2-7; 10 bases are shared with TRBD2. The CDR3 totals 18 residues. The V gene end was trimmed by 6 bases and the J gene end by 5 bases; junction bases not matched to a gene: 19. The CDR3 protein is CASSLIAGRSGRMNEQYF. The CDR3 bases are TGTGCCAGCAGCTTAATCGCAGGGCGTAGCGGGAGGATGAACGAGCAGTACTTC.

A few counts support this clonotype. The chain joins TRBV30 to TRBJ2-7; 7 bases align to TRBD2. Germline V lookup: CDR1 GTSNPN, CDR2 SVGIG (reference sequence). The CDR3 is 15 amino acids. V lost 1 base, J lost 5 bases, and 11 bases stayed unmatched. In DNA, the CDR3 is TGTGCCTGGAGTGACGGACTAGTTCAGTTCCACGAGCAGTACTTC. Translating gives CAWSDGLVQFHEQYF.